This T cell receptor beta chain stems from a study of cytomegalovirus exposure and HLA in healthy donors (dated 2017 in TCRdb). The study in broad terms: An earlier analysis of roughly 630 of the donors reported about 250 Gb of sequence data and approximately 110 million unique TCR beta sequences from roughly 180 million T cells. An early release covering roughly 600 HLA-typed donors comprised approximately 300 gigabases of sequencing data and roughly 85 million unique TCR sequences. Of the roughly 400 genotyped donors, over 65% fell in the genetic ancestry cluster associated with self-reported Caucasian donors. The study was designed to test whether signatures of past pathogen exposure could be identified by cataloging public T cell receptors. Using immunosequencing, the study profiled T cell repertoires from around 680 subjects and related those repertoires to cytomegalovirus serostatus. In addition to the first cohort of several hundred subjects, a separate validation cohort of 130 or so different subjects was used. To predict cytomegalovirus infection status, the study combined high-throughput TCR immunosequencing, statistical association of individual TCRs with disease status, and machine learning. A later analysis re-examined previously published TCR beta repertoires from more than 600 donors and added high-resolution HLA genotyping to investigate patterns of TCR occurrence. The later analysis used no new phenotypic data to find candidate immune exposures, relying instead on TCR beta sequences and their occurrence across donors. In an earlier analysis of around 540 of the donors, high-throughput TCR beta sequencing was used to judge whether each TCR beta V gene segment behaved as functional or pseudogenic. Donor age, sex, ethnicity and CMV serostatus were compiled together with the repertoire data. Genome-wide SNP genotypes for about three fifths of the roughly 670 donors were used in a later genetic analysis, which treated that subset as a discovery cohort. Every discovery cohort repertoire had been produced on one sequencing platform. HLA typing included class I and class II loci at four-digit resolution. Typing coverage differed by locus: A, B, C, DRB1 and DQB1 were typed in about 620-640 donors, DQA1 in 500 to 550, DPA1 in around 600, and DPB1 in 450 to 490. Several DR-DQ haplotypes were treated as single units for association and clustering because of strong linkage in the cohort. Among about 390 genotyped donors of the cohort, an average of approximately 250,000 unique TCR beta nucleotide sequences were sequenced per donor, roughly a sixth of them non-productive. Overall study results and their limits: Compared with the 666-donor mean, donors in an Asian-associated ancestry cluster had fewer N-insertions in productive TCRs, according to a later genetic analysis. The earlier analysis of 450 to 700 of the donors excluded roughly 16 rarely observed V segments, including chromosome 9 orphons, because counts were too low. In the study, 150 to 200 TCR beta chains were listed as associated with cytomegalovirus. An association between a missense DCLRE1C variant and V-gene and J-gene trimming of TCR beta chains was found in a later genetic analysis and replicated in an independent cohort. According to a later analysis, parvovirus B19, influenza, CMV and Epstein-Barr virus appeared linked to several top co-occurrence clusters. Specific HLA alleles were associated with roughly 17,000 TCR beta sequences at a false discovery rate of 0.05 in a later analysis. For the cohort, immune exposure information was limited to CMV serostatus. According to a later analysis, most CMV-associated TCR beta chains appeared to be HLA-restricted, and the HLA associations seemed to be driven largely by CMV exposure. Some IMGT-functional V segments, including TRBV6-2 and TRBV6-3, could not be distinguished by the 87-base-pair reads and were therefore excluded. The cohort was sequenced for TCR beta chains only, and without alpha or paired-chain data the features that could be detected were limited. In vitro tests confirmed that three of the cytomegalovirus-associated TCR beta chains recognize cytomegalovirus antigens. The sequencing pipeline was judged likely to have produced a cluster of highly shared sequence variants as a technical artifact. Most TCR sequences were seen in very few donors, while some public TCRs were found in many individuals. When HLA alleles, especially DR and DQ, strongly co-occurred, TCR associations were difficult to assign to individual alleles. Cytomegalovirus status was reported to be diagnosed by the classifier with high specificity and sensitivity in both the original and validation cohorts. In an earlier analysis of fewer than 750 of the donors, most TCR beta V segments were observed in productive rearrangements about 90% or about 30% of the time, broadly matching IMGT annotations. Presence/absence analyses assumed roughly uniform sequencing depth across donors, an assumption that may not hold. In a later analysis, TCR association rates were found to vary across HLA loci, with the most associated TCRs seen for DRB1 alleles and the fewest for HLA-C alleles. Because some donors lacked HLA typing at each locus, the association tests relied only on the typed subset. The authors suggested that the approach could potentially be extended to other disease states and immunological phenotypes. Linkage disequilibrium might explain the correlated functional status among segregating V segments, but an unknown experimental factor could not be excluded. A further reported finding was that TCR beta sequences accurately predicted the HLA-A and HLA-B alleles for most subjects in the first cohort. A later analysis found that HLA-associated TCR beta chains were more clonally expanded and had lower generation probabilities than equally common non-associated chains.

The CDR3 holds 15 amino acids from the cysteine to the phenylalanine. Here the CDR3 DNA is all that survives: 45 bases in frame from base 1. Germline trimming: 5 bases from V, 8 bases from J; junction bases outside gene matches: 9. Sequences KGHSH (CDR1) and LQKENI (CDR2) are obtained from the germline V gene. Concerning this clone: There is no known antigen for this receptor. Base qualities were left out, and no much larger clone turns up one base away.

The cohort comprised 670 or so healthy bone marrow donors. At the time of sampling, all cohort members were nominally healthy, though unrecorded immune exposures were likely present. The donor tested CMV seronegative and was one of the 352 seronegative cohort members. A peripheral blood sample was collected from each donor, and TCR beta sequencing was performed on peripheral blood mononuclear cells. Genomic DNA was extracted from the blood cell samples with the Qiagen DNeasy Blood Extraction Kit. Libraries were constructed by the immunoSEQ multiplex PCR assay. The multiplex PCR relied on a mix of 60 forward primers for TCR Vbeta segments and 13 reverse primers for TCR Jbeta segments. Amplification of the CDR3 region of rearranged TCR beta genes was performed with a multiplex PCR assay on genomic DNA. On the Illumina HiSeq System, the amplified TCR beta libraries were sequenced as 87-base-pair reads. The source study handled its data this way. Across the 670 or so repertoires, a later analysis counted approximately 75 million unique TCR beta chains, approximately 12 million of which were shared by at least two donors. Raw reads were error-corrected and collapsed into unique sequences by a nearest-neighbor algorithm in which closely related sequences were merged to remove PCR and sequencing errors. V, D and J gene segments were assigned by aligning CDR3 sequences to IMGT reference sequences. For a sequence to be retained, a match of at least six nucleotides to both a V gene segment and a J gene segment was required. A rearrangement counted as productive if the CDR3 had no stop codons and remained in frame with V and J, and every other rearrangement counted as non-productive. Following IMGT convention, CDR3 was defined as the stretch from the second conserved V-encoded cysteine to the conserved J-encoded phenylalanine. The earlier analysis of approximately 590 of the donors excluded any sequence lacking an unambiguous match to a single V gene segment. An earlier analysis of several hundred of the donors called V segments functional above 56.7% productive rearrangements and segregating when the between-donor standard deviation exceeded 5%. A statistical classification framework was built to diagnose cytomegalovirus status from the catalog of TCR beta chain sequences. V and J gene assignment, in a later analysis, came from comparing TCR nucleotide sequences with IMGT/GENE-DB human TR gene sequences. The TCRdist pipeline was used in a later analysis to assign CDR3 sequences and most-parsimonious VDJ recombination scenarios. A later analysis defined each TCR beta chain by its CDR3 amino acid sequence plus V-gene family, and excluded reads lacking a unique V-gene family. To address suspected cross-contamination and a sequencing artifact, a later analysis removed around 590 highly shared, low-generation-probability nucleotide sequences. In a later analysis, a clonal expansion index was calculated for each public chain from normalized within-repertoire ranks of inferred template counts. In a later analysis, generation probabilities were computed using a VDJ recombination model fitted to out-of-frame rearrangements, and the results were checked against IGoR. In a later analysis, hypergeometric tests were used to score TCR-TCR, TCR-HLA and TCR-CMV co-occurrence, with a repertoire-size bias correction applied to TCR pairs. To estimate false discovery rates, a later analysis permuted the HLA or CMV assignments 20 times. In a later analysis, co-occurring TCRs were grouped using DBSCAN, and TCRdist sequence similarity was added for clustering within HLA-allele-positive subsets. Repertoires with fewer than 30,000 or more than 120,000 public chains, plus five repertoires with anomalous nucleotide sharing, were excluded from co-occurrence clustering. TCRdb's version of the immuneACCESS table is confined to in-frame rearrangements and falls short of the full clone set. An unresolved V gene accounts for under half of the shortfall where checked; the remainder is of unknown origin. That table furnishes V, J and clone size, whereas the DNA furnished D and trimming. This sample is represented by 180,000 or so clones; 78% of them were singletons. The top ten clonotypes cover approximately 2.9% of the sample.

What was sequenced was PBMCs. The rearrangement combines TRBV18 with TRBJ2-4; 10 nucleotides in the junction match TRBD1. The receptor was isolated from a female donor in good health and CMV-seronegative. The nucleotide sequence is TGTGCCAGCTCATCGCGTGGACAGGGGGTGGACATTCAGTACTTC. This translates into CASSSRGQGVDIQYF.